This paragraph covers one TCR beta chain sequence. The antigen it recognizes is unknown. Base qualities are not at hand, and no much larger clone is one base apart. This sample stems from a study of T cell responses to AZD1222 COVID-19 vaccine (dated by TCRdb to about 2021). Notes on the research overall: Because spike-specific TCR depth and breadth did not differ between the two schedules, AZD1222 recipients who got a second dose at roughly 4 weeks were pooled with those who got a second dose at roughly 12 weeks. TCR sequencing covered roughly 230 trial participants: 207 given two doses of AZD1222 and about 26 given two doses of MenACWY control vaccine. Trial participants were enrolled into age subgroups of 18-55, 56-69 and 70-plus years, which contained approximately 150, 30 and 60 TCR-sequenced participants, respectively.

The time point label, read with the paper, signifies: baseline before first vaccination. Samples from vaccinated people were obtained from the UK trials COV001 and COV002, which included a single-blind randomized controlled phase 2/3 trial of AZD1222 (ChAdOx1 nCoV-19) in healthy adults. For TCRbeta chain sequencing, PBMC samples were collected from trial participants at day 0 and at day 28 after the second dose. The germline V gene (reference sequence) specifies LNHDA as CDR1 and SQIVND as CDR2. Trimmed from V: 2 bases; trimmed from J: 3 bases; junction bases lacking a gene match: 6. The CDR3 contains 16 residues, cysteine and phenylalanine counted. The kept DNA is CDR3 alone, 48 bases in frame from the first base. The study at large found these results: Nearly half of unique spike-specific TCRs reportedly recognized epitopes outside regions mutated in the B.1.351 and B.1.1.7 variants. Vaccine-associated CD4 TCRs spanned the whole spike protein, with dominant responses in regions 160-218 and 743-854. Conclusions about previously exposed vaccinees are limited because only a handful of AZD1222 recipients were SARS-CoV-2 seropositive at baseline. Spike-specific TCR breadth and depth rose significantly after two AZD1222 doses compared with day 0 and with MenACWY recipients. Participants were mostly white British and included more females than males, and it was suggested by the authors that clonal diversity may have been underestimated. The 56-69-year group was small, and its depth increase did not reach significance, likely because of low power. No day 14 peak-response samples were available, so repertoires were characterized only after the peak T cell response.

The CDR3 regions of human TCRbeta chains were analyzed by immunosequencing. As for how the authors treated the data: TCRs in the repertoires were matched against a reference library of SARS-CoV-2-specific TCRs that had been generated with the MIRA antigen-specificity platform. Breadth was defined as the fraction of unique TCRs that were SARS-CoV-2-associated, and depth was defined as the fraction of total T cells that were SARS-CoV-2-associated. Using the MIRA data, every spike-specific TCR was mapped to the spike region that the TCR reacted to and assigned to either a CD4 or a CD8 class. Log10-transformed breadth and depth values were compared by one-way ANOVA with Sidak's multiple comparisons tests. TCRdb obtained this table from immuneACCESS and retained in-frame rearrangements with V and J assigned. These tables miss some clones; where compared with another copy, unresolved V genes account for less than half of the shortfall, and the remainder is unexplained. V and J calls and clone size are copied from that table; D and trimming were computed from the DNA. This sample has roughly 150,000 clones in its table, and approximately 90% of those were observed once. Jointly, the top ten make up about 1.7% of the sample.

The sequence joins TRBV19 to TRBJ1-2; 10 junctional bases match TRBD1. The specimen comprised peripheral blood, sampled on day 0 of AZD1222 vaccination. This clonotype originated in an adult in good health. The CDR3 loop reads CASSISQTGGYYGYTF. The DNA sequence reads TGTGCCAGTAGTATATCCCAGACAGGGGGCTACTATGGCTACACCTTC.